The clone carrying this T cell receptor beta chain was picked up a small number of times. Its antigen is undetermined. Clones were read by immunoSEQ multiplex PCR, and TCRdb kept only the in-frame ones, dropping some. The sample yields tens of thousands of clones, around 86% seen once. The sample belongs to a study of graft-versus-host responses after intestinal transplantation. As for the study in general: Anti-thymocyte globulin induction was given to all recipients, followed by tacrolimus and steroids for 3 to 4 years.

Study observations and caveats: Association was observed between peak circulating GvH clone levels and early post-transplant HvG declines. Recipient marrow contained GvH clones, some of which appeared first in ileum or blood.

This TCR came from a human donor who received an intestinal transplant. This sample comprised unstimulated CD8+ T cells sorted from spleen or lymph node cells, obtained before intestinal transplant.

Written as DNA, the CDR3 is TGTGCCAGCAGCCAAGAGGAGGGGAACTATGGCTACACCTTC. It codes for CASSQEEGNYGYTF. The chain joins TRBV7-9 to TRBJ1-2, with D tentatively TRBD1 (5 bases). Germline V gene sequence: CDR1 SEHNR, CDR2 FQNEAQ (reference sequence). Trimming took 5 bases from V and 2 from J, leaving 12 bases between them. The CDR3 spans 14 residues.